This note documents a single T cell receptor (beta chain) sequence. The antigen remains unidentified. The sample is drawn from a study of spatial heterogeneity in lung cancer. Every TCR cDNA molecule carried a tag that served as a unique molecular identifier. TCRdb analysed the 5' RACE reads with MiXCR anew, one entry per CDR3 protein. The table includes tens of thousands of distinct CDR3 sequences, 4% to 6% detected once. Notes on the study in general: Compared with follow-up, resection was when ubiquitous expanded tumor TCRs appeared in blood more.

This sample's time point: sample taken at primary tumor resection. TCRs were sequenced from unsorted whole RNA of tumor, nontumor lung or PBMC. The donor group consisted of roughly 70 patients who had untreated, early-stage non-small cell lung cancer. The CDR3 has 15 residues. V shed 4 bases and J 5 bases; nucleotides not matched to a gene: 7. The germline CDR1 and CDR2 sequences are ENHRY and SYGVKD. The chain uses TRBV10-3 and TRBJ2-5, with 10 bases identical to TRBD1. Specimen: PBMCs, collected at surgery. This receptor was taken from a female donor with early-stage non-small cell lung cancer. CDR3 residues: CAISAGTGVGETQYF. The DNA for the CDR3 is TGTGCCATCAGTGCTGGGACAGGGGTAGGTGAGACCCAGTACTTC.